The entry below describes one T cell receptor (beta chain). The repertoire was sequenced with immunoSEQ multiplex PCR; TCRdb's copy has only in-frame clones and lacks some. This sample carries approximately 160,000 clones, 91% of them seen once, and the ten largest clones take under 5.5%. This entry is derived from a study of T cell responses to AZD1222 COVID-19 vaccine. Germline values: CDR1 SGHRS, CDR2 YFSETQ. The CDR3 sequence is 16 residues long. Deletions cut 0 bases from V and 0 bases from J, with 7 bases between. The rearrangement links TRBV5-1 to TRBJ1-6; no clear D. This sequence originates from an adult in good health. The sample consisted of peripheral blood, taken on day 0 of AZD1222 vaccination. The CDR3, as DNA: TGCGCCAGCAGCTTGGACTCCAGCTCCTATAATTCACCCCTCCACTTT. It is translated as CASSLDSSSYNSPLHF.